Following are 25 T cell receptor beta chains from one sample sequenced in a study of blood T cell repertoires in COVID-19. The assay was immunoSEQ multiplex PCR, and TCRdb's table has in-frame clones only and misses some. The data hold about 260,000 clones, with roughly four fifths observed a single time. The sequencing input was PBMCs or T cells enriched from blood (not recorded which). The origin of the receptors is a man between 25 and 39 years old with acute COVID-19.

The J gene is TRBJ2-7, the V gene TRBV6-2 or TRBV6-3; D unclear. The V gene's germline CDR1 is MNHEY and CDR2 SVGEGT. Trimming removed 5 bases from V and 0 bases from J, with 5 bases in between. The CDR3 is made up of 12 amino acids. The CDR3 DNA reads TGTGCCAGCAGTAGTAGCTCCTACGAGCAGTACGTC. Translation: CASSSSSYEQYV.

CDR3 DNA: TGTGCCATCCACTACTCCGGGGAGCTGTTTTTT. It encodes CAIHYSGELFF. The chain joins TRBV7-6 to TRBJ2-2; D not certain. Germline CDR1 is SGHVS and CDR2 is FNYEAQ. V was cut by 10 bases and J by 6 bases, with 9 bases left in between. The CDR3 has 11 residues.

The table lists this clone with a count of one. CDR3 nucleotides: TGTGCCAGCTCACCACCCGGGGGGGCCCGAGGTACGCAGTATTTT. This encodes CASSPPGGARGTQYF. The V gene is TRBV18, the J gene TRBJ2-3; TRBD2 matches at 8 bases. The CDR3 runs 15 residues. Germline loops: CDR1 KGHSH, CDR2 LQKENI. The junction had 7 bases not matched to a gene; V was cut back by 0 bases and J by 8 bases.

The sample holds a few counts of this clone. This chain connects TRBV28 to TRBJ1-5, with D unresolved. The V end was cut by 3 bases, the J end by 11 bases, with 8 bases between. The CDR3 covers 11 residues. The V gene's germline CDR1 is MDHEN and CDR2 SYDVKM. CDR3 in amino acids: CASSFNRAQHF. CDR3 in DNA: TGTGCCAGCAGTTTTAATAGAGCCCAGCATTTT.

This clone occurred once. The rearrangement joins TRBV7-8 to TRBJ1-5; possible D gene TRBD1, 5 bases. Germline CDR1 is SGHVS and CDR2 is FQNEAQ. The germline V and J ends were trimmed by 5 bases and 2 bases, with 19 bases remaining between them. This CDR3 region has 17 residues. The CDR3 bases are TGTGCCAGCAGCCCCACCCCAAGGGGCGTAGGCAATCAGCCCCAGCATTTT. Its protein product is CASSPTPRGVGNQPQHF. The variable domain in full, with the rest retrieved from reference TRBV7-8 and TRBJ1-5, is GAGVSQSPRYKVAKRGQDVALRCDPISGHVSLFWYQQALGQGPEFLTYFQNEAQLDKSGLPSDRFFAERPEGSVSTLKIQRTQQEDSAVYLCASSPTPRGVGNQPQHFGDGTRLSIL.

The chain employs TRBV5-6 and TRBJ1-1; D uncertain. V lost 1 base, J lost 7 bases, and 11 bases lay in between. This CDR3 has 13 residues. Germline loops: CDR1 SGHDT, CDR2 YYEEEE. For the CDR3, the DNA is TGTGCCAGCAGCTTGTTTTCGGGGAATGAAGCTTTCTTT. Protein product: CASSLFSGNEAFF.

V and J are TRBV10-1 and TRBJ2-5, with 9 bases matching TRBD2. With V trimmed by 1 base and J by 7 bases, 1 base remained unmatched. This CDR3 contains 13 residues. Germline-derived CDR1 and CDR2 are WNHNN and SYGVQD (reference sequence). The CDR3 here is CASSELRGGTQYF. The DNA for the CDR3 is TGCGCCAGCAGTGAGTTGCGGGGGGGGACCCAGTACTTC.

The rearrangement uses TRBV25-1 and TRBJ2-6, with TRBD1 identical over 7 bases. Germline loops: CDR1 MGHDK, CDR2 SYGVNS. The CDR3 totals 16 residues. The J segment lost 4 bases and the V segment lost 3 bases, leaving 6 bases of the junction unmatched. CDR3 residues: CASSDRGGHGANVLTF. CDR3 in DNA: TGTGCCAGCAGTGATCGAGGGGGCCACGGGGCCAACGTCCTGACTTTC. The full variable domain, with the rest looked up from reference TRBV25-1 and TRBJ2-6, is EADIYQTPRYLVIGTGKKITLECSQTMGHDKMYWYQQDPGMELHLIHYSYGVNSTEKGDLSSESTVSRIRTEHFPLTLESARPSHTSQYLCASSDRGGHGANVLTFGAGSRLTVL.

This clone occurred once. The chain joins TRBV2 to TRBJ2-3, with 11 bases lining up with TRBD2. The CDR3 consists of 15 residues. V lost 6 bases to trimming and J lost 1 base; unmatched junction nucleotides: 3. CDR1 is SNHLY, CDR2 FYNNEI, per germline. DNA for the CDR3: TGTGCCAGCAGCGTAGCGGGAGGGCGCACAGATACGCAGTATTTT. Protein sequence: CASSVAGGRTDTQYF.

This chain joins TRBV5-8 and TRBJ2-2; TRBD1 aligns across 7 bases. This CDR3 has 15 amino acids. Trimming removed 1 base from V and 2 bases from J; junction bases left unmatched: 2. Per the germline V gene, CDR1 is SGHTS and CDR2 is YDEGEE. The CDR3 is CASSLTGANTGELFF. The CDR3 DNA follows: TGTGCCAGCAGCTTGACAGGGGCTAACACCGGGGAGCTGTTTTTT.

The chain recombines TRBV5-6 with TRBJ2-7, with D maybe TRBD2 (6 bases). Trimming removed 4 bases at V and 3 bases at J, with 20 bases between. The CDR3 sequence is 16 residues long. CDR1 SGHDT and CDR2 YYEEEE come from the germline V gene. The DNA of the CDR3 is TGTGCCAGCAGCCTAATGTCCGGGGGACTGAGCTACGAGCAGTACGTC. Translating gives CASSLMSGGLSYEQYV.

The chain is built from TRBV6-5 and TRBJ1-4, with 8 bases fitting TRBD1. V was clipped by 6 bases and J by 7 bases; unmatched bases: 10. This CDR3 is built from 15 residues. Per germline, CDR1 MNHEY and CDR2 SVGAGI. CDR3: CASRFRGQRGEKLFF. DNA of the CDR3: TGTGCCAGCAGATTCAGGGGGCAGAGAGGTGAAAAACTGTTTTTT.

The rearrangement joins TRBV12-1 to TRBJ1-1; TRBD1, the table's D call, lacks a check against the DNA. TRBV12-1 represents a pseudogene. The CDR3 covers 19 residues. CDR3 in amino acids: CASRPITGSDPEMNTEAFF. The CDR3, as DNA: TGTGCCAGCAGGCCGATAACAGGGTCGGACCCGGAGATGAACACTGAAGCTTTCTTT.

The chain uses TRBV28 and TRBJ1-5, with D unclear. Germline assignment: CDR1 MDHEN and CDR2 SYDVKM. V was shortened by 3 bases and J by 1 base, with 10 bases between the two germline ends. The CDR3 totals 15 residues. The CDR3 nucleotides are TGTGCCAGCAGTTTGGAAGGAGGAAGCAATCAGCCCCAGCATTTT. Its translation is CASSLEGGSNQPQHF.

This chain joins TRBV5-1 and TRBJ2-3; the match to TRBD2 covers 7 bases. This CDR3 has 15 residues. Germline V gene lookup returns CDR1 SGHRS and CDR2 YFSETQ. Trimming cost V 3 bases and J 2 bases; bases outside gene matches: 6. The CDR3 region is CASSSVGLDTDTQYF. The DNA for the CDR3 is TGCGCCAGCAGCTCTGTAGGACTAGACACAGATACGCAGTATTTT.

The rearrangement links TRBV24-1 to TRBJ1-6; no definite D call. V lost 9 bases to trimming and J lost 1 base, with 9 bases between them. Germline V gene lookup returns CDR1 KGHDR and CDR2 SFDVKD. The CDR3 length is 14 residues. Here the CDR3 DNA reads TGTGCCACCCAAGCGGGGTCCTATAATTCACCCCTCCACTTT. It encodes CATQAGSYNSPLHF.

This chain joins TRBV7-6 and TRBJ2-2, with 15 bases that match TRBD2. The CDR3 has 18 residues. Germline V gene sequence: CDR1 SGHVS, CDR2 FNYEAQ. V was pared by 0 bases and J by 1 base, with 0 bases of the junction left unmatched. CDR3 sequence reads: CASSLAGLAGGNTGELFF. DNA for the CDR3: TGTGCCAGCAGCTTAGCGGGACTAGCGGGGGGGAACACCGGGGAGCTGTTTTTT.

This chain links TRBV6-5 with TRBJ1-1; 7 bases match TRBD1. The germline CDR1 and CDR2 sequences are MNHEY and SVGAGI. Trimming at V came to 7 bases and at J to 1 base, leaving 6 bases not matched to a gene. The CDR3 runs 14 residues. Written as DNA, the CDR3 is TGTGCCAGCACAAAGGACAGGAGGAACACTGAAGCTTTCTTT. The encoded protein is CASTKDRRNTEAFF.

This chain joins TRBV11-2 and TRBJ2-5; D might be TRBD2 (6 bases). CDR3 length equals 14 residues. The V end lost 5 bases, the J end lost 3 bases, and 13 bases lay between the germline ends. Germline CDR1 reads SGHAT; CDR2 reads FQNNGV. CDR3 residues: CASSQVTGEETQYF. DNA for the CDR3: TGTGCCAGCAGCCAAGTCACGGGGGAAGAGACCCAGTACTTC.

The sample holds one count of this clone. The gene calls are TRBV24-1 and TRBJ2-6, with D possibly TRBD2 on 6 matching bases. V dropped 4 bases and J dropped 3 bases, with 15 bases sitting between them. CDR1 is KGHDR, CDR2 SFDVKD, per germline. This CDR3 region has 17 residues. DNA of the CDR3: TGTGCCACCAGTGACCAGGGACTCGGGCTTGGGGCCAACGTCCTGACTTTC. It encodes CATSDQGLGLGANVLTF.

The chain links TRBV5-6 to TRBJ2-1; D might be TRBD2 (6 bases). The V end was cut by 1 base, the J end by 8 bases, with 19 bases between. Germline V gene data show CDR1 as SGHDT and CDR2 as YYEEEE. CDR3 length equals 16 residues. In DNA form, the CDR3 reads TGTGCCAGCAGCTTGTTTAAGACTAGTGGTCCCCATGAGCAGTTCTTC. Translation gives CASSLFKTSGPHEQFF. Supplemented by reference TRBV5-6 and TRBJ2-1, the full variable domain reads DAGVTQSPTHLIKTRGQQVTLRCSPKSGHDTVSWYQQALGQGPQFIFQYYEEEERQRGNFPDRFSGHQFPNYSSELNVNALLLGDSALYLCASSLFKTSGPHEQFFGPGTRLTVL.

V usage is TRBV7-9 and J usage is TRBJ2-2; perhaps TRBD1 as D (6 bases). There are 17 residues in the CDR3. CDR1 is SEHNR and CDR2 is FQNEAQ in the germline V gene (reference sequence). V lost 4 bases and J 0 bases, leaving 15 bases between the germline ends. This CDR3 reads CASSSLYGTTNTGELFF. In DNA form, the CDR3 reads TGTGCCAGCAGCTCTCTTTACGGGACAACGAACACCGGGGAGCTGTTTTTT.

This rearrangement joins TRBV5-6 to TRBJ1-2; 8 bases match TRBD1. The V gene's germline CDR1 is SGHDT and CDR2 YYEEEE. V lost 0 bases and J lost 4; bases outside the gene matches: 5. This CDR3 has 15 residues. CDR3 DNA: TGTGCCAGCAGCTTGGGTCCAGGGGGCGTCTATGGCTACACCTTC. Translated, it gives CASSLGPGGVYGYTF.

In this sample, this clone turned up once. The chain couples TRBV7-2 to TRBJ1-2; TRBD1 matches 7 bases. J was trimmed by 5 bases and V by 4 bases; bases with no gene match: 13. CDR3 length equals 16 residues. The germline CDR1 and CDR2 sequences are SGHTA and FQGNSA. CDR3 loop: CASSSSLGGTAYGYTF. The DNA for the CDR3 is TGTGCCAGCAGCTCCTCCTTAGGCGGGACAGCTTATGGCTACACCTTC.

This clone was seen a handful of times. V and J are TRBV19 and TRBJ2-3; possible D gene TRBD2, 6 bases. The CDR3 totals 14 residues. Per germline, CDR1 LNHDA and CDR2 SQIVND (reference sequence). V lost 3 bases, J lost 2 bases, and 9 bases lay in between. CDR3 protein: CASSMGGFTDTQYF. The CDR3 region has the DNA TGTGCCAGTAGTATGGGGGGATTCACAGATACGCAGTATTTT. The whole variable domain, remainder taken from reference TRBV19 and TRBJ2-3, is DGGITQSPKYLFRKEGQNVTLSCEQNLNHDAMYWYRQDPGQGLRLIYYSQIVNDFQKGDIAEGYSVSREKKESFPLTVTSAQKNPTAFYLCASSMGGFTDTQYFGPGTRLTVL.